This T cell receptor beta chain was observed in a study of blood T cell repertoires in COVID-19. Study summary: Samples of COVID-19 (acute and convalescent) were obtained from the United States, Italy and Spain.

V lost 5 bases and J lost 2, with 14 bases in between. The CDR3 consists of 14 residues. Per germline, CDR1 SQVTM and CDR2 ANQGSEA. Enrolment of Seattle patients took place during active infection, and they were followed longitudinally. Authors' methods: Estimated nucleated cell counts came from reference gene primer amplification. Sequencing was performed with immunoSEQ multiplex PCR; in TCRdb, only in-frame clones are kept and a portion is missing. V, J and clone size were drawn from that table, and D and trimming were deduced from the DNA. Among more than 300,000 clones listed, more than 75% were seen once.

V and J are TRBV29-1 and TRBJ2-3; perhaps TRBD2 as D (5 bases). This TCR was recovered from a woman in her 30s with COVID-19, enrolled during active disease. The material sequenced was peripheral blood. The CDR3 sequence is CSVTGIEATDTQYF. CDR3 nucleotides: TGCAGCGTTACCGGGATCGAAGCCACAGATACGCAGTATTTT.